The rows below give T cell receptor beta chains drawn from one sample of a study of CXCR3-negative and CXCR3-positive naive CD8 T cells. Each CDR3 protein gets one entry in TCRdb, which reprocessed the 5' RACE reads and gives no DNA. The sample totals roughly 7,000 distinct CDR3 sequences. The sequenced sample was naive CXCR3+ CD8+ T cells from blood. Receptors were obtained from a human donor in good health. Some clones in this sample may be carry-over from other donors' samples. CDR3s include the opening cysteine and the closing phenylalanine or tryptophan. The size entry is marked missing in some rows and otherwise reads once, few, many or a size class.

CDR3,J,V,size
CSARTPGQGPSTDTQYF,TRBJ2-3,TRBV20-1,medium-sized
CASSRIQGESQYF,TRBJ2-7,TRBV18,medium-sized
CSASGGRQGEQYF,TRBJ2-7,TRBV29-1,NA
CASSFVRVGANVLTF,TRBJ2-6,TRBV28,medium-sized
CASSRTVLNTEAFF,TRBJ1-1,TRBV2,NA
CATSSAAGAYNEQFF,TRBJ2-1,TRBV15,NA
CASSPAPSYRWPQHF,TRBJ1-5,TRBV27,NA
CASSPPGVPYNEQFF,TRBJ2-1,TRBV5-1,medium-sized
CSVEDQGRPEAFF,TRBJ1-1,TRBV29-1,NA
CSVENLGPRGDEQFF,TRBJ2-1,TRBV29-1,NA
CASSEFDAPNTEAFF,TRBJ1-1,TRBV6-1,NA
CASRTGTGSYEQYF,TRBJ2-7,TRBV28,NA
CASSMGAKYTEAFF,TRBJ1-1,TRBV19,NA
CASSDRDYQPQHF,TRBJ1-5,TRBV28,NA
CASSIGQGNSYEQYF,TRBJ2-7,TRBV19,NA
CASSDSRQGAYEQYF,TRBJ2-7,TRBV25-1,NA
CASSSAGQAAYEQYF,TRBJ2-7,TRBV6-2/TRBV6-3,NA
CASSARTVNQPQHF,TRBJ1-5,TRBV2,NA
CASSYSRLPAEQYF,TRBJ2-7,TRBV6-5,medium-sized
CAWTPAPSTLYDEQYF,TRBJ2-7,TRBV30,NA
CASSKGQGPYEQYF,TRBJ2-7,TRBV21-1,medium-sized
CATSDPSGSSYNEQFF,TRBJ2-1,TRBV24-1,NA
CSVALQGGTEAFF,TRBJ1-1,TRBV29-1,NA
CASSFQGRNTEAFF,TRBJ1-1,TRBV12-3/TRBV12-4,NA
CASSLIWGSAGETQYF,TRBJ2-5,TRBV5-6,NA
CSARDTEGSLPGANVLTF,TRBJ2-6,TRBV20-1,medium-sized
CASSYRTSGPYNEQFF,TRBJ2-1,TRBV6-5,NA
CASSLSDLYGYTF,TRBJ1-2,TRBV28,medium-sized
CSARDQRGRPTYEQYF,TRBJ2-7,TRBV20-1,NA
CSVAQPGRTYQETQYF,TRBJ2-5,TRBV29-1,NA
CASSLGSGRGYEQYF,TRBJ2-7,TRBV11-2,medium-sized